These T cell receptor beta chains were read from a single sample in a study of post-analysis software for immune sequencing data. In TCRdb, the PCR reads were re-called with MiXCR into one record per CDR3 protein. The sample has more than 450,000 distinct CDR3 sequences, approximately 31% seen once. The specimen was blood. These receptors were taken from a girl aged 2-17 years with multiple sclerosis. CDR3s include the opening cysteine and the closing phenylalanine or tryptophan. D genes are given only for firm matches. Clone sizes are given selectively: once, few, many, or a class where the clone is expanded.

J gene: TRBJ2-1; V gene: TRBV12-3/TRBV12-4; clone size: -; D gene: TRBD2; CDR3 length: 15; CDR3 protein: CASSRLAGAYNEQFF; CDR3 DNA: TGTGCCAGCAGTCGTCTAGCGGGGGCTTACAATGAGCAGTTCTTC
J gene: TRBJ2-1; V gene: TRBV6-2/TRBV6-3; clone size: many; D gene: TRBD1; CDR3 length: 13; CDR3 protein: CASSWADRGVQFF; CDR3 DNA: TGTGCCAGCAGTTGGGCAGACAGGGGAGTTCAGTTCTTC
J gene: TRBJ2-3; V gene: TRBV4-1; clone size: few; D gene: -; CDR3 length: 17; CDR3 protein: CASSQATLGMSTDTQYF; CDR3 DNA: TGCGCCAGCAGCCAAGCGACATTGGGGATGAGCACAGATACGCAGTATTTT
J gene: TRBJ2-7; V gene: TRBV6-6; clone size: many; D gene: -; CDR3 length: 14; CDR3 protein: CASMRGRGTYEQYF; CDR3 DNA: TGTGCCAGCATGCGGGGCAGGGGAACCTACGAGCAGTACTTC
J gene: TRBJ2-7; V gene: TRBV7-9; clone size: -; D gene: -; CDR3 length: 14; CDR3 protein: CASSPGLHSYEQYF; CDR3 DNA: TGTGCCAGCAGCCCGGGACTGCACTCCTACGAGCAGTACTTC
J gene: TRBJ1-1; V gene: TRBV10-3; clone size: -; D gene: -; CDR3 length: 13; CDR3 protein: CAITAGGYTEAFF; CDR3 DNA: TGTGCCATCACTGCGGGGGGGTACACTGAAGCTTTCTTT
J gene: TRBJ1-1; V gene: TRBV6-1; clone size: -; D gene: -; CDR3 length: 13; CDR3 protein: CASRRGREAEAFF; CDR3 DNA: TGTGCCAGCAGGAGAGGCAGGGAAGCTGAAGCTTTCTTT
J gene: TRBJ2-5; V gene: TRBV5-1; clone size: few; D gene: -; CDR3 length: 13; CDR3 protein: CASSVGLEETQYF; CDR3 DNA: TGCGCCAGCAGCGTGGGACTGGAAGAGACCCAGTACTTC
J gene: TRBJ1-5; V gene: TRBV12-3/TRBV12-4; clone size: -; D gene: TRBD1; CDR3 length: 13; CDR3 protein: CASRGTGLQPQHF; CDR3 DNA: TGTGCCAGCAGGGGGACAGGGCTTCAGCCCCAGCATTTT
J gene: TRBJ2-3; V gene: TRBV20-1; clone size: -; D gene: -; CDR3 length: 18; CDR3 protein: CSARDKLGGGARTDTQYF; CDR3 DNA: TGCAGTGCTAGAGATAAGTTAGGGGGGGGGGCCCGCACAGATACGCAGTATTTT
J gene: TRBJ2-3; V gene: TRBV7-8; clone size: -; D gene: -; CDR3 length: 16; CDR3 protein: CASSNKRAGGPDTQYF; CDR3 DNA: TGTGCCAGCAGCAACAAAAGGGCCGGCGGGCCTGATACGCAGTATTTT
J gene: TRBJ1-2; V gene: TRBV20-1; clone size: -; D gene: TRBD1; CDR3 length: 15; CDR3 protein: CSARETGQVEYGYTF; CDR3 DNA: TGCAGTGCTAGAGAGACGGGACAGGTAGAATATGGCTACACCTTC
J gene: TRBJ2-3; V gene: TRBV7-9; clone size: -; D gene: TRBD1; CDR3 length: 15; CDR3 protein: CASSLGGTGSDTQYF; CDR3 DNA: TGTGCCAGCAGCTTAGGCGGGACAGGGTCAGATACGCAGTATTTT
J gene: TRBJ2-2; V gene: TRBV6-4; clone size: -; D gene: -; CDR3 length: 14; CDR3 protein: CASSDQATTGELFF; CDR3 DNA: TGTGCCAGCAGTGATCAGGCGACCACCGGGGAGCTGTTTTTT
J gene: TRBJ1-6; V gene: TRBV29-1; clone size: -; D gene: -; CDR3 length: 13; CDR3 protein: CSVPGTPASPLHF; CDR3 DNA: TGCAGCGTCCCCGGGACACCCGCGTCACCCCTCCACTTT
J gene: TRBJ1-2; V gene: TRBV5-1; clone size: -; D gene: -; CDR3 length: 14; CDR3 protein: CASSSDRTNYGYTF; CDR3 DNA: TGCGCCAGCAGTTCGGACCGTACTAACTATGGCTACACCTTC
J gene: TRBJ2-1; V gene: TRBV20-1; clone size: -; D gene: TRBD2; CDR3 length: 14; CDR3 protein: CSAREASGGDEQFF; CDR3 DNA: TGCAGTGCTAGAGAGGCTAGCGGGGGAGATGAGCAGTTCTTC
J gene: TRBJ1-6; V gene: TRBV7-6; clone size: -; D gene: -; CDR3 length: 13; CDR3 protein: CASSLKEDSPLHF; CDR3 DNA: TGTGCCAGCAGCTTGAAGGAGGACTCACCCCTCCACTTT
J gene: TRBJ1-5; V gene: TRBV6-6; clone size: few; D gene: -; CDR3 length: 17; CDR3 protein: CASSQDGGDYSNQPQHF; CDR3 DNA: TGTGCCAGCAGCCAAGATGGGGGGGATTATAGCAATCAGCCCCAGCATTTT
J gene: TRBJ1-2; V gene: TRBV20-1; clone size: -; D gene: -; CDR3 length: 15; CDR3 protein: CSAREGEPVNYGYTF; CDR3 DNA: TGCAGTGCTAGAGAGGGGGAGCCTGTTAACTATGGCTACACCTTC
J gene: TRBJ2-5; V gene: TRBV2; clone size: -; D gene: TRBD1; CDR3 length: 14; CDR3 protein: CASSEMGDRETQYF; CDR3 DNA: TGTGCCAGCAGTGAAATGGGGGACAGGGAGACCCAGTACTTC
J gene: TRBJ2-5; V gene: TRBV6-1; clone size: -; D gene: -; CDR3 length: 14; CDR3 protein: CASSEGPRAETQYF; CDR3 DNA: TGTGCCAGCAGTGAAGGTCCCAGGGCAGAGACCCAGTACTTC
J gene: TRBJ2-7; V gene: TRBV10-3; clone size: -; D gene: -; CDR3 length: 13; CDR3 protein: CAISDQGIYEQYF; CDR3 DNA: TGTGCCATCAGTGATCAGGGGATATACGAGCAGTACTTC
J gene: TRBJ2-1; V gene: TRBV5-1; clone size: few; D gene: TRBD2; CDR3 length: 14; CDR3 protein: CASSRTSGGDSGFF; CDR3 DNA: TGCGCCAGCAGCAGGACTAGCGGGGGGGACTCGGGGTTCTTC
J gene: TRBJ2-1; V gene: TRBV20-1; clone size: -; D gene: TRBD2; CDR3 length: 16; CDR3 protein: CSARDSLAGDYNEQFF; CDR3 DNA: TGCAGTGCTAGAGATAGCCTAGCGGGGGATTACAATGAGCAGTTCTTC
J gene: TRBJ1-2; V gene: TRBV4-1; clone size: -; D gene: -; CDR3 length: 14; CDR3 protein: CASSQDRADYGYTF; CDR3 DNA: TGCGCCAGCAGCCAAGACAGGGCGGACTATGGCTACACCTTC
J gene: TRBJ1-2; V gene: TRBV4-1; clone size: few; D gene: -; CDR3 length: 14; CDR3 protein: CASSQENTSGLYTF; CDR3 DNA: TGCGCCAGCAGCCAAGAGAACACCTCGGGCCTCTACACCTTC
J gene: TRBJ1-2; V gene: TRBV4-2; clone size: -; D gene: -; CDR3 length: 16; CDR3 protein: CASSQDPQGLAYGYTF; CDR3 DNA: TGTGCCAGCAGCCAAGATCCCCAGGGTCTTGCCTATGGCTACACCTTC
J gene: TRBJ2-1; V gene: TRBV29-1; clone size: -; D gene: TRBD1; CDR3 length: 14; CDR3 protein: CSAVLTGGYNEQFF; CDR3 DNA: TGCAGCGCGGTCCTGACAGGGGGGTACAATGAGCAGTTCTTC
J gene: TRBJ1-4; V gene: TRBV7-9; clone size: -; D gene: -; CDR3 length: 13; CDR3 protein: CASSLRGSEKLFF; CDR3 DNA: TGTGCCAGCAGCTTAAGGGGTAGCGAAAAACTGTTTTTT
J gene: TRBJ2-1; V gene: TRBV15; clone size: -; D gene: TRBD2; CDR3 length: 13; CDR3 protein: CAIGGSGVNEQFF; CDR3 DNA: TGTGCCATCGGGGGGTCGGGGGTTAATGAGCAGTTCTTC